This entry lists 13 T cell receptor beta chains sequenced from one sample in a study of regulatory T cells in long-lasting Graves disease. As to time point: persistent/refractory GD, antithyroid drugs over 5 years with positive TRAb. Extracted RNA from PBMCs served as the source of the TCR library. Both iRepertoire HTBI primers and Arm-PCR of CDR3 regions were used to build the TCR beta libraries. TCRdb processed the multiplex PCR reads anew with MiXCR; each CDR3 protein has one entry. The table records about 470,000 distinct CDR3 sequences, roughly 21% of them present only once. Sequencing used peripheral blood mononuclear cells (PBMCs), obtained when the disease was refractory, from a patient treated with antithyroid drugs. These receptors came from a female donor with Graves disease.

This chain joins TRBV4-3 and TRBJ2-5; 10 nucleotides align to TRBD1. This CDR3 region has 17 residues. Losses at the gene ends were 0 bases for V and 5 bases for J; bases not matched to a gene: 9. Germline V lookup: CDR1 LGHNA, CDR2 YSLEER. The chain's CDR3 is CASSQESVTGGEETQYF. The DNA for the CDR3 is TGCGCCAGCAGCCAAGAGTCGGTGACAGGGGGCGAGGAGACCCAGTACTTC.

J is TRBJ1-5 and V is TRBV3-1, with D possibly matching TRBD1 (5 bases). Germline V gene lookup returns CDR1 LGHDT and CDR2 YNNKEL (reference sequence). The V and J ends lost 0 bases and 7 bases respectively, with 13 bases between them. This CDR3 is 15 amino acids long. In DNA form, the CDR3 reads TGTGCCAGCAGCCAAGATCCGGGGGTTGGACAGCCCCAGCATTTT. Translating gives CASSQDPGVGQPQHF.

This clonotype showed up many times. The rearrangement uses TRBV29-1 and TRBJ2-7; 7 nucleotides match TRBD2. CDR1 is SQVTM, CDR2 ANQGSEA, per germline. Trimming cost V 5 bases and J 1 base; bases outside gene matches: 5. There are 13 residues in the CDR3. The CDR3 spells CSVMGGKSYEQYF. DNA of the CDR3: TGCAGCGTTATGGGGGGGAAATCCTACGAGCAGTACTTC.

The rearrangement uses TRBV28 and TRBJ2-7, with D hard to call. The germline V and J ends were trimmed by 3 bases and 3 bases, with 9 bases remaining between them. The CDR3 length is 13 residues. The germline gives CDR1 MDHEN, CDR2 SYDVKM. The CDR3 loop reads CASSFTRDYEQYF. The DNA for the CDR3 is TGTGCCAGCAGTTTTACCAGAGACTACGAGCAGTACTTC.

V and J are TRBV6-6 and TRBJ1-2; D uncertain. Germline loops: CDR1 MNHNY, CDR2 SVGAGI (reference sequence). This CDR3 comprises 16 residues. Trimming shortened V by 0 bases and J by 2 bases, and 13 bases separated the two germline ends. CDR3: CASSYSHRSKNYGYTF. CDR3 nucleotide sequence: TGTGCCAGCAGTTACTCGCACCGCTCAAAAAACTATGGCTACACCTTC.

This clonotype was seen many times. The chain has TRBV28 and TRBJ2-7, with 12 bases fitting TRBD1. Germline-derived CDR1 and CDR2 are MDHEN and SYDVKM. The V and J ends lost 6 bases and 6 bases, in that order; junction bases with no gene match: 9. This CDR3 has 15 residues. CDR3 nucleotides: TGTGCCAGCAGGGTAGGGGACAGGGGGCTCGGCGAGCAGTACTTC. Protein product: CASRVGDRGLGEQYF.

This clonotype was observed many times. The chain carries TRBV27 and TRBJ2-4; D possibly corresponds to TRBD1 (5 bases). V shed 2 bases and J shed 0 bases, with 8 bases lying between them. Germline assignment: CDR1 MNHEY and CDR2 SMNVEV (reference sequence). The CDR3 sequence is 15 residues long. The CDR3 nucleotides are TGTGCCAGCAGTTTACAGGGCCGAGCCAAAAACATTCAGTACTTC. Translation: CASSLQGRAKNIQYF.

CDR3 sequence (DNA): TGTGCCAGCACCCAGAATCCGGGACTAGCGGGAGGTCGGAGCTACAATGAGCAGTTCTTC. Its protein is CASTQNPGLAGGRSYNEQFF. The chain couples TRBV6-2 or TRBV6-3 to TRBJ2-1; 15 positions agree with TRBD2. J lost 3 bases, V lost 7 bases, and 16 bases had no gene match. This CDR3 is built from 20 residues. Germline V gives CDR1 MNHEY, CDR2 SVGEGT.

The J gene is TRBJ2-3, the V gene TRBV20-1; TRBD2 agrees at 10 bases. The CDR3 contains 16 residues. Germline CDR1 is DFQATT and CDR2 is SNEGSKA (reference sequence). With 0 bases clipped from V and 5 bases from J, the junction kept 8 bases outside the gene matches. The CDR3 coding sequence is TGCAGTGCTAGAGATAGAAGCGGGGGGGCCCAAGATACGCAGTATTTT. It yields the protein CSARDRSGGAQDTQYF.

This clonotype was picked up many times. The CDR3 is CASSSSGVPGAFF. The DNA of the CDR3 is TGTGCCAGCAGCTCGTCCGGGGTCCCGGGAGCTTTCTTT. J is TRBJ1-1 and V is TRBV7-2; no clear D. CDR1 is SGHTA and CDR2 is FQGNSA in the germline V gene. The length of the CDR3 is 13 residues. V lost 4 bases to trimming and J lost 10 bases, with 16 bases between them. The full variable domain, in which reference TRBV7-2 and TRBJ1-1 provide the parts outside the CDR3, is GAGVSQSPSNKVTEKGKDVELRCDPISGHTALYWYRQSLGQGLEFLIYFQGNSAPDKSGLPSDRFSAERTGGSVSTLTIQRTQQEDSAVYLCASSSSGVPGAFFGQGTRLTVV.

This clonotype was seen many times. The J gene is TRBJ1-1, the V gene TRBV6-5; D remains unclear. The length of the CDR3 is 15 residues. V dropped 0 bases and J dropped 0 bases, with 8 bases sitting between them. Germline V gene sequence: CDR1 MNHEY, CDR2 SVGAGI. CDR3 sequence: CASSYSPRLNTEAFF. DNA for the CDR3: TGTGCCAGCAGTTACTCACCGAGACTGAACACTGAAGCTTTCTTT.

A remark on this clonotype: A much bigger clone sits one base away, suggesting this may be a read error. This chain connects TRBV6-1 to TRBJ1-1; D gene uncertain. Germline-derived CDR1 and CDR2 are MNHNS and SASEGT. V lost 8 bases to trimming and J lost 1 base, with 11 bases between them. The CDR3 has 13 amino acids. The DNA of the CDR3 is TGTGCCAGCCAAAATGCAGCGAACACTGAAGCTTTCTTT. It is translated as CASQNAANTEAFF.

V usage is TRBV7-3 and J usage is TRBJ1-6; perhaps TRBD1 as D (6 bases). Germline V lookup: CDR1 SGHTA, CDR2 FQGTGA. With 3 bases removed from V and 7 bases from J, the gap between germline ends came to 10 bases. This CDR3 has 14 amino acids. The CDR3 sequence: CASSFTGFNSPLHF. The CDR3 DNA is TGTGCCAGCAGCTTTACAGGGTTCAATTCACCCCTCCACTTT. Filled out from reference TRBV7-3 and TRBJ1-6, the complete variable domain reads GAGVSQTPSNKVTEKGKYVELRCDPISGHTALYWYRQSLGQGPEFLIYFQGTGAADDSGLPNDRFFAVRPEGSVSTLKIQRTERGDSAVYLCASSFTGFNSPLHFGNGTRLTVT.